The 21 T cell receptor beta chains presented below share a single source sample, sequenced in a study of cytomegalovirus exposure and HLA in healthy donors. The PCR used 60 Vbeta and 13 Jbeta primers. Generated by immunoSEQ multiplex PCR, the TCRdb table keeps only in-frame clones and is missing some. Here the sample spans 210,000 or so clones, 60% to 80% being singletons. Sample: PBMCs. Every receptor here comes from a man younger than 30 in good health and CMV-seronegative.

CDR3 region: CASSFRFRGTYYEQYF. In nucleotides, the CDR3 is TGTGCCAGCAGTTTTAGGTTCAGGGGGACCTATTACGAGCAGTACTTC. This chain joins TRBV28 and TRBJ2-7; 7 bases are shared with TRBD1. This CDR3 spans 16 amino acids. The V gene's germline CDR1 is MDHEN and CDR2 SYDVKM. The junction had 12 bases not matched to a gene; V was cut back by 3 bases and J by 4 bases.

This rearrangement joins TRBV9 to TRBJ2-3, with 7 nucleotides matching TRBD2. V shed 0 bases and J 1 base; nucleotides not matched to a gene: 11. Germline values: CDR1 SGDLS, CDR2 YYNGEE. The CDR3 sequence is 18 residues long. As DNA, the CDR3 is TGTGCCAGCAGCGTAGACATCCAGGGAAGCGGGGGCACAGATACGCAGTATTTT. It codes for CASSVDIQGSGGTDTQYF. The full variable domain, with the rest looked up from reference TRBV9 and TRBJ2-3, is DSGVTQTPKHLITATGQRVTLRCSPRSGDLSVYWYQQSLDQGLQFLIQYYNGEERAKGNILERFSAQQFPDLHSELNLSSLELGDSALYFCASSVDIQGSGGTDTQYFGPGTRLTVL.

The chain carries TRBV5-4 and TRBJ2-7; D gene uncertain. From germline, CDR1 is SGHNT and CDR2 YYREEE (reference sequence). The CDR3 spans 14 residues. Trimming cost V 0 bases and J 2 bases, with 9 bases left between them. In DNA form, the CDR3 reads TGTGCCAGCAGCTTGGCCCTACCTCCCTACGAGCAGTACTTC. Protein product: CASSLALPPYEQYF.

This clone was counted between two and nine times. The chain employs TRBV7-9 and TRBJ1-5; D unresolved. CDR3 size: 12 residues. Germline V CDR1 and CDR2: SEHNR, FQNEAQ (reference sequence). The V gene lost 5 bases and the J gene lost 10 bases, with 12 bases spanning the gap. CDR3 residues: CASSAQSDPQHF. The DNA for the CDR3 is TGTGCCAGCAGCGCCCAGAGCGATCCCCAGCATTTT. Full variable domain (rest looked up from reference TRBV7-9 and TRBJ1-5): DTGVSQNPRHKITKRGQNVTFRCDPISEHNRLYWYRQTLGQGPEFLTYFQNEAQLEKSRLLSDRFSAERPKGSFSTLEIQRTEQGDSAMYLCASSAQSDPQHFGDGTRLSIL.

This clone was seen more than once but under ten times. The V and J genes are TRBV7-2 and TRBJ2-5; 7 nucleotides match TRBD2. CDR1 is SGHTA, CDR2 FQGNSA, per germline. The V segment lost 1 base and the J segment 6 bases; nucleotides outside the gene matches: 5. This CDR3 region has 14 residues. DNA of the CDR3: TGTGCCAGCAGCTTAGGTCTAGCGGAACAGACCCAGTACTTC. Translating it yields CASSLGLAEQTQYF.

This clone was observed a single time. The chain is built from TRBV4-3 and TRBJ2-7, with 7 bases matching TRBD1. Germline lookup yields CDR1 LGHNA and CDR2 YSLEER. The CDR3 contains 15 residues. After removal of 2 bases from V and 4 bases from J, the junction contained 8 bases not matched to a gene. In DNA form, the CDR3 reads TGCGCCAGCAGCCAACAGGACAGGCCACCGTACGAGCAGTACTTC. Amino acid sequence: CASSQQDRPPYEQYF.

The rearrangement links TRBV29-1 to TRBJ2-7; D is unclear. V lost 0 bases and J lost 0, with 9 bases in between. Germline V lookup: CDR1 SQVTM, CDR2 ANQGSEA. There are 14 residues in the CDR3. In nucleotides, the CDR3 is TGCAGCGTTGAAGAAGAGAATAGCTCCTACGAGCAGTACTTC. This encodes CSVEEENSSYEQYF.

This clone was detected once. CDR3 in DNA: TGTGCCAGCAGCTTGGACAGGGGGGGAGGCAATCAGCCCCAGCATTTT. This codes for CASSLDRGGGNQPQHF. The rearrangement links TRBV7-9 to TRBJ1-5; 10 positions agree with TRBD1. V dropped 3 bases and J dropped 2; count of bases not matched to a gene: 4. CDR3 length equals 16 residues. Germline V CDR1 and CDR2: SEHNR, FQNEAQ (reference sequence).

V gene TRBV6-5 combines with J gene TRBJ1-2; tentatively, D is TRBD1 (5 bases). This CDR3 region has 14 residues. Looked up from germline, CDR1 is MNHEY and CDR2 is SVGAGI. V gave up 2 bases and J gave up 5 bases, with 12 bases separating them. CDR3 bases: TGTGCCAGCAGTTACGTTGACAGCGCATATGGCTACACCTTC. This codes for CASSYVDSAYGYTF.

J is TRBJ2-3 and V is TRBV19; D call uncertain. Germline V gives CDR1 LNHDA, CDR2 SQIVND (reference sequence). The CDR3 runs to 14 residues. V lost 3 bases and J lost 7, with 14 bases in between. The CDR3 loop is CASSIAGSVNTQYF. The CDR3 bases are TGTGCCAGTAGTATTGCAGGTTCTGTAAATACGCAGTATTTT.

V is TRBV18 and J is TRBJ2-1; D remains unclear. Germline CDR1 and CDR2: KGHSH and LQKENI. Trimming stripped 0 bases from V and 8 bases from J, with 8 bases between. This CDR3 is 13 amino acids long. CDR3 DNA: TGTGCCAGCTCACCACCGGTGAGGCATGAGCAGTTCTTC. It is translated as CASSPPVRHEQFF.

The J gene is TRBJ2-7, the V gene TRBV28; maybe TRBD1 (6 bases). Trimming removed 10 bases at V and 6 bases at J, with 10 bases between. The germline V gene encodes CDR1 MDHEN and CDR2 SYDVKM. The CDR3 has 10 residues. CDR3 region: CATQGFEQYF. The CDR3 coding sequence is TGTGCCACCCAGGGGTTCGAGCAGTACTTC.

V and J are TRBV6-5 and TRBJ2-1; 10 bases are shared with TRBD2. With V trimmed by 4 bases and J by 5 bases, 8 bases remained unmatched. Per germline, CDR1 MNHEY and CDR2 SVGAGI. The CDR3 has 16 amino acids. CDR3 nucleotide sequence: TGTGCCAGCAGTTTTGGTACTAGCGGGGTCAACAATGAGCAGTTCTTC. Translated, it gives CASSFGTSGVNNEQFF.

The chain links TRBV12-5 to TRBJ2-1, with a tentative D call TRBD1 (5 bases). This CDR3 is built from 18 residues. CDR1 and CDR2 from the germline V gene are LGHNT and FRNRAP. The ends were cut back, 2 bases at V and 4 bases at J, with 21 bases in the middle. CDR3 sequence (DNA): TGTGCTAGTGGTTTGCTCCTGGACACCAAGCCCTTTTACAATGAGCAGTTCTTC. Amino acid sequence: CASGLLLDTKPFYNEQFF.

The V call is TRBV11-1, the J call TRBJ2-2; D perhaps matches TRBD2 (5 bases). Germline lookup yields CDR1 SGHAT and CDR2 FQDESV (reference sequence). V lost 6 bases and J lost 1, with 12 bases in between. This CDR3 region has 15 residues. CDR3 protein: CASSRDGGNTGELFF. The CDR3 nucleotides are TGTGCCAGCAGTCGGGATGGAGGGAACACCGGGGAGCTGTTTTTT.

This chain joins TRBV14 and TRBJ2-1, with 13 positions matching TRBD2. The CDR3 runs to 16 residues. With V trimmed by 5 bases and J by 5 bases, 6 bases remained unmatched. Germline CDR1 and CDR2: SGHDN and FVKESK. Here the CDR3 DNA reads TGTGCCAGCAGCTCCCGGGGACTAGCGGGGAACAATGAGCAGTTCTTC. Its translation: CASSSRGLAGNNEQFF.

DNA of the CDR3: TGTGCCAGCAGTCTAGGAGGGGGACAGGTCTCCTACGAGCAGTACTTC. Translated: CASSLGGGQVSYEQYF. The gene calls are TRBV11-2 and TRBJ2-7, with 8 bases matching TRBD1. Germline CDR1 and CDR2: SGHAT and FQNNGV. The CDR3 is made up of 16 amino acids. V shed 6 bases and J 0 bases; nucleotides not matched to a gene: 10.

The chain recombines TRBV6-6 with TRBJ1-2, with a possible D match to TRBD1 (6 bases). The CDR3 runs 13 residues. Germline CDR1 and CDR2: MNHNY and SVGAGI (reference sequence). V shed 2 bases and J shed 4 bases, with 8 bases lying between them. The CDR3, as DNA: TGTGCCAGCAGTTACGCGGACAGCTATGGCTACACCTTC. Translated, it gives CASSYADSYGYTF.

J is TRBJ2-7 and V is TRBV27; possibly TRBD1 for D (5 bases). Germline V gene lookup returns CDR1 MNHEY and CDR2 SMNVEV (reference sequence). Trimming left V 3 bases short and J 5 bases short, with 11 bases between. CDR3 size: 13 residues. CDR3 nucleotides: TGTGCCAGCAGTTTGGGGCAGGCAAACGAGCAGTACTTC. Its protein product is CASSLGQANEQYF.

The chain is built from TRBV19 and TRBJ2-3; 7 bases align to TRBD2. Losses at the gene ends were 0 bases for V and 0 bases for J; bases not matched to a gene: 6. The length of the CDR3 is 17 residues. The germline CDR1 and CDR2 sequences are LNHDA and SQIVND (reference sequence). The CDR3 sequence: CASSIEFGGSSTDTQYF. The CDR3, as DNA: TGTGCCAGTAGTATAGAGTTCGGCGGGAGTAGCACAGATACGCAGTATTTT.

This chain connects TRBV7-9 to TRBJ2-1; TRBD2 agrees at 8 bases. Germline V lookup: CDR1 SEHNR, CDR2 FQNEAQ (reference sequence). J gave up 10 bases and V 5 bases, and 13 bases lay outside the gene matches. The CDR3 loop spans 15 amino acids. In DNA, the CDR3 is TGTGCCAGCAGCCCGGTCCCGGGGGGGCCTAACGAGCAGTTCTTC. Protein product: CASSPVPGGPNEQFF.